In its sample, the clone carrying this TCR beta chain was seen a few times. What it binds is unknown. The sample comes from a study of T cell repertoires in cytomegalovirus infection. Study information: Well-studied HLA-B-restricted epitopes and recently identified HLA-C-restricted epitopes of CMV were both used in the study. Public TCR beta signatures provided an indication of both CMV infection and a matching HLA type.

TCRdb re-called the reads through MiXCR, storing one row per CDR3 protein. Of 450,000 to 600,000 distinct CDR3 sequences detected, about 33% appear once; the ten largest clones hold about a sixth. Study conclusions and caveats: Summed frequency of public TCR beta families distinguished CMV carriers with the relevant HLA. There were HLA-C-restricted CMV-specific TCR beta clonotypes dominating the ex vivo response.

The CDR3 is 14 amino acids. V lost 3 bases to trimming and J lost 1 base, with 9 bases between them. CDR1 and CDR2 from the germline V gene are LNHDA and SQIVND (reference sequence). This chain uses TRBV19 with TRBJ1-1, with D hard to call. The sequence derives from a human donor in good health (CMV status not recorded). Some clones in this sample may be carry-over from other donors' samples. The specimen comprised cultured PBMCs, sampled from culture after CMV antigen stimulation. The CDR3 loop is CASSIDARNTEAFF. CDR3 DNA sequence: TGTGCCAGTAGTATTGACGCGCGGAACACTGAAGCTTTCTTT.